Listed below are T cell receptor beta chains from one sample, sequenced in a study of T cells in Graves' hyperthyroidism and ophthalmopathy. TCRdb re-derived calls from the multiplex PCR reads in MiXCR, one entry per CDR3 protein. Altogether 200,000 to 250,000 distinct CDR3 sequences are present, about 17% being singletons, with the ten largest covering more than 50%. The sequenced sample consisted of blood. The receptors were sampled from a woman in her fifties or sixties with Graves' hyperthyroidism. CDR3s include the opening cysteine and the closing phenylalanine or tryptophan.

V gene	J gene	CDR3 protein
TRBV11-2	TRBJ2-7	CASVVRVGEQYF
TRBV3-1	TRBJ2-3	CASSQRQGYGDTQYF
TRBV20-1	TRBJ1-3	CSTLHSGNTIYF
TRBV7-9	TRBJ2-5	CASSSIKAPQTQYF
TRBV10-1	TRBJ2-7	CASSEKREGLYEQYF
TRBV7-3	TRBJ2-6	CASSLNTGANVLTF
TRBV30	TRBJ2-3	CAWSEGQGLTDTQYF
TRBV20-1	TRBJ2-1	CSAYQTGNNEQFF
TRBV29-1	TRBJ1-2	CSVFDRAEGIYGYTF
TRBV12-3/TRBV12-4	TRBJ2-2	CASSRPAGVGTGELFF
TRBV12-3/TRBV12-4	TRBJ1-1	CAGQGASTEAFF
TRBV9	TRBJ1-2	CASSMSGDGYTF
TRBV28	TRBJ2-3	CASSFEREGLVADTQYF
TRBV2	TRBJ1-1	CASSESRTGVTEAFF
TRBV2	TRBJ1-2	CASSSVLQGINPYGYTF
TRBV20-1	TRBJ2-1	CSARVLAGEPLSYNEQFF
TRBV19	TRBJ1-2	CASSTPPGSFGYGYTF
TRBV12-3/TRBV12-4	TRBJ2-2	CASRQDSGELFF
TRBV2	TRBJ1-3	CASRGTGLYGSSIYF
TRBV11-2	-	CASSSPPGQGNYNEQYF
TRBV18	TRBJ1-2	CASSPGQGWGYTF
TRBV20-1	TRBJ2-5	CSAEGQGASETQYF
TRBV28	TRBJ2-3	CASSKQGRNTDTQYF
TRBV20-1	TRBJ1-5	CSARSGRLSNQPQHF
TRBV3-1	TRBJ2-1	CASSQEKGSGLSSYNEQFF
TRBV11-2	TRBJ2-7	CASSLGGRSGGSYEQYF
TRBV24-1	TRBJ2-3	CATATSGIRDTQYF
TRBV6-1	TRBJ2-7	CASSYSVTLYEQYF
TRBV12-3/TRBV12-4	TRBJ2-1	CASSVDSNNEQFF
TRBV7-9	TRBJ2-5	CASSLLSRETQYF
TRBV5-1	TRBJ2-2	CASSPIRGNTGELFF
TRBV9	TRBJ1-2	CASNPGGGQSYGYTF
TRBV20-1	TRBJ2-1	CSARLAIEQFF
TRBV30	TRBJ1-5	CAWQGGGNQPQHF
TRBV12-3/TRBV12-4	TRBJ2-1	CASSRDRIHEQFF
TRBV19	TRBJ2-3	CASSIISGTDTQYF
TRBV20-1	TRBJ2-5	CSARDFVGADETQYF
TRBV12-3/TRBV12-4	TRBJ1-1	CASRTTGGITEAFF
TRBV28	TRBJ1-1	CASSQAGTADKNTEAFF
TRBV28	TRBJ1-1	CASRFPTDNTEAFF
TRBV20-1	TRBJ2-4	CSASQQGIENIQYF
TRBV27	TRBJ1-1	CASSLHQGLSEAFF
TRBV2	TRBJ1-6	CASRGDRVRNSPLHF
TRBV12-3/TRBV12-4	TRBJ1-5	CASSRRQGGQPQHF
TRBV28	TRBJ1-4	CASSHQTGTGNEKLFF
TRBV6-1	TRBJ1-2	CASTPGGDYGYTF
TRBV20-1	TRBJ2-1	CSASVQARGSGQFF
TRBV7-6	TRBJ2-3	CASSPTGVTQYF
TRBV30	TRBJ2-1	CAWSKDYNEQFF
TRBV28	TRBJ1-1	CASSLSPGQGRTEAFF
TRBV4-1	TRBJ2-7	CASSHIGSGTVTYEQYF
TRBV10-3	TRBJ1-5	CAISESNQPQHF
TRBV24-1	TRBJ1-1	CATSDTGRTEAFF
TRBV30	TRBJ2-1	CAWSVRGGGKYNEQFF
TRBV12-3/TRBV12-4	TRBJ1-1	CASSPGVGGGTEAFF